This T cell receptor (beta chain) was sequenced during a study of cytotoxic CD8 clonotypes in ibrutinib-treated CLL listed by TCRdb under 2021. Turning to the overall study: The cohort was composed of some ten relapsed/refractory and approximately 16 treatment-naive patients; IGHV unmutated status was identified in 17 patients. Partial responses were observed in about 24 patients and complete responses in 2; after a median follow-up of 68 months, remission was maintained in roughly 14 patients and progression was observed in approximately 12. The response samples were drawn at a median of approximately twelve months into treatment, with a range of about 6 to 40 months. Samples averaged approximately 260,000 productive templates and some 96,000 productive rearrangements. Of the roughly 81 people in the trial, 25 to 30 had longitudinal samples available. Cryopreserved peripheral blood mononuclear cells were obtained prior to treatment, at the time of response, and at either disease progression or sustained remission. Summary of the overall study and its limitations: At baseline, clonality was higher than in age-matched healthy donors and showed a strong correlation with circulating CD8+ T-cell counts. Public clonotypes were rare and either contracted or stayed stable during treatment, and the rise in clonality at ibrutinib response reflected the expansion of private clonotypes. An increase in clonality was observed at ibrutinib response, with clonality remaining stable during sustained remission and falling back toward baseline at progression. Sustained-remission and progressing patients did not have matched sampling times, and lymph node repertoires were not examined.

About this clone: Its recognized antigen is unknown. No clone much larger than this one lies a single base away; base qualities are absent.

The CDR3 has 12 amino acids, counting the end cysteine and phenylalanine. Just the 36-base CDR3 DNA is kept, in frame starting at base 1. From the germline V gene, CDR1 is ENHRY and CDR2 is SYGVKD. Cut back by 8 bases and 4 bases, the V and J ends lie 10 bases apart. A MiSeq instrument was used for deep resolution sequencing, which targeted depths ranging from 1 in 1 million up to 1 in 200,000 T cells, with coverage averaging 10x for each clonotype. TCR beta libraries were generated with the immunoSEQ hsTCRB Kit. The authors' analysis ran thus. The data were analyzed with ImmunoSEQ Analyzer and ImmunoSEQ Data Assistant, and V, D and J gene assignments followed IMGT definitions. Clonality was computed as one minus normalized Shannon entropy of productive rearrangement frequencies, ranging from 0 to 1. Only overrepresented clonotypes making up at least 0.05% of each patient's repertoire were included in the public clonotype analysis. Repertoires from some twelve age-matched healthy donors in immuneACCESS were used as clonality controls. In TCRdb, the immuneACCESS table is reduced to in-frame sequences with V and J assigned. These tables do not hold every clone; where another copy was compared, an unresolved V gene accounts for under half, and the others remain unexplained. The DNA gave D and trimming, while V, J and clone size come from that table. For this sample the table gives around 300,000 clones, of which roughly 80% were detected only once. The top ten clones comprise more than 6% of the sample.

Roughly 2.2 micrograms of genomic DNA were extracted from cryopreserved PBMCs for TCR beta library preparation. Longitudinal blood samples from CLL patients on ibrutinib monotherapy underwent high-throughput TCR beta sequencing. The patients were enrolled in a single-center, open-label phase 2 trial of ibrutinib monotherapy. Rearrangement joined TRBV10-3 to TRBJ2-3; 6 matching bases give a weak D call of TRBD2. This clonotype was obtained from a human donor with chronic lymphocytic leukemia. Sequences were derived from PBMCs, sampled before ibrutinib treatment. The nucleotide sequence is TGTGCCATCTGGCGGGAATCAGATACGCAGTATTTT. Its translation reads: CAIWRESDTQYF.